This T cell receptor beta chain was recorded in a study of CD8 T cells in Susac syndrome (dated by TCRdb to about 2019). With regard to the full study: Among the Susac syndrome patients who were sequenced, clinically active disease was present in over 5 and clinical remission was observed in about eight. The study compared CD8+ T cell repertoire clonality among 12 healthy donors, approximately 14 Susac syndrome patients and about 16 multiple sclerosis patients. Susac syndrome patients were therapy-naive, on corticosteroids (some also receiving IVIg), or on IVIg alone at blood withdrawal. The study used repertoire sequencing to test whether antigen drove CD8+ T cell activation and differentiation in Susac syndrome.

RNA was extracted using the RNeasy kit, and about 0.45 to 1 ug of the RNA was reverse transcribed with random hexamers. TCR beta CDR3 regions were amplified with the immunoSEQ multiplex PCR assay covering 54 Vbeta and 13 Jbeta segments. Bias from PCR amplification was corrected by using a synthetic template baseline for primer optimization and for computational correction. The published analysis was carried out like this. Reads were annotated to V, D and J genes per IMGT and analyzed with immunoSEQ Analyzer, keeping only productive sequences. To calculate clonality, Shannon entropy was normalized by log2 of the number of productive unique sequences and then subtracted from one. For each patient and control, public and private clones were evaluated among the 100 most prevalent clones. Clones were defined as Susac-specific if absent from the healthy and MS cohorts, from approximately 1,100 published viral clones and from other ImmuneACCESS disease sequences. TCRdb redid the processing of the public reads, applying fastp at Q25 and MiXCR, and retained in-frame beta chains. Here each entry gathers all rows of one CDR3 protein and keeps the most common genes and DNA. The V and J calls and clone size are TCRdb's, not the authors'. The sample table shows fewer than 150,000 distinct CDR3 sequences, and roughly 94% are seen once. 0.18% of the sample is taken by the ten largest.

The germline V gene yields SGHNT for CDR1 and YENEEA for CDR2. From its cysteine to its phenylalanine, the CDR3 spans 12 amino acids. Just the 36-base CDR3 DNA is kept, in frame starting at base 1. Peripheral blood CD8+ and CD4+ T cells from healthy donors, Susac syndrome patients and multiple sclerosis patients were profiled by high-throughput TCR beta sequencing. Susac syndrome patients met recently defined diagnostic criteria for definite or probable disease. Bulk CD8+ and CD4+ T cells were purified by magnetic negative isolation, while CD8+ TEMRA cells were enriched using FACS. Blood was collected in EDTA tubes and processed within 24 hours, with PBMCs isolated through density gradient centrifugation. PBMCs intended for TCR sequencing were cryopreserved in liquid nitrogen and thawed later in a water bath at 37 degrees C. The sorted or isolated CD4+, CD8+ and CD8+ TEMRA cells had a purity of 90% or higher.

Turning to this clonotype: Its antigen is unknown. There are no base qualities to consult, and no much larger clone falls within one base.

The paper as a whole reports these results and caveats: CD8+ repertoires in Susac syndrome showed clonal expansion, which was highest in CD8+ TEMRA cells and was greater in clinically active patients than in remitting patients. The number of individuals in the TCR sequencing and HLA analysis was recognized as being relatively small. Looking at Susac-specific public clones, the researchers identified approximately 15 in the total CD8+ repertoire and five or six in the CD8+ TEMRA repertoire.

The source material was CD8+ T cells from PBMCs. This TCR was sampled from a human donor with Susac syndrome. The V and J segments used are TRBV11-3 and TRBJ1-1, with a tentative D gene TRBD1 over 6 matching bases. The CDR3 reads as follows: CAWGASYAEAFF. The nucleotides are TGTGCATGGGGGGCCAGCTACGCTGAAGCTTTCTTT.